What follows are 14 T cell receptor beta chains derived from one specimen sequenced in a study of regulatory T cells in long-lasting Graves disease. Researchers made TCR beta libraries by using iRepertoire HTBI primers and running Arm-PCR on CDR3 regions. TCRdb fed the multiplex PCR reads into MiXCR, producing one record per CDR3 protein. Counted here are about 430,000 distinct CDR3 sequences, 15% occurring once; the ten biggest clones make up roughly 8%. Regarding time point: newly diagnosed GD, antithyroid drugs for less than 3 months. From PBMCs, RNA was extracted and then used to make the TCR library. These data also featured in a second study, about T cells in Graves' hyperthyroidism and ophthalmopathy.

Specimen: peripheral blood mononuclear cells (PBMCs), collected at new diagnosis, from a patient treated with antithyroid drugs. Receptors originate from a woman in her forties with Graves disease.

Ten or more counts support this clonotype. The chain has TRBV11-2 and TRBJ2-2; TRBD2 is a possible D gene (7 bases). CDR3 length: 15 amino acids. Germline CDR1 and CDR2: SGHAT and FQNNGV. V gave up 1 base and J gave up 6 bases, with 12 bases separating them. CDR3 sequence reads: CASSLGGGGAGELFF. The DNA of the CDR3 is TGTGCCAGCAGCTTAGGAGGAGGGGGGGCCGGGGAGCTGTTTTTT.

The J gene is TRBJ1-5, the V gene TRBV28; tentatively, D is TRBD1 (6 bases). Germline values: CDR1 MDHEN, CDR2 SYDVKM. CDR3 size: 15 residues. V gave up 2 bases and J gave up 5 bases, with 13 bases separating them. CDR3 DNA sequence: TGTGCCAGCAGTTTACCACAGGGTAAGGATCAGCCCCAGCATTTT. It specifies CASSLPQGKDQPQHF.

Ten or more counts support this clonotype. The chain links TRBV7-6 to TRBJ2-2; 8 bases line up with TRBD1. Germline CDR1 reads SGHVS; CDR2 reads FNYEAQ. After removal of 3 bases from V and 5 bases from J, the junction contained 14 bases not matched to a gene. The CDR3 consists of 18 residues. CDR3 in amino acids: CASSFSFRSTGVTGELFF. The CDR3 DNA follows: TGTGCCAGCAGCTTCTCGTTCCGCTCGACAGGGGTAACCGGGGAGCTGTTTTTT.

As concerns this clonotype: Possible read error: a much larger clone is one base away. The chain has TRBV27 and TRBJ2-4, with TRBD1 identical over 7 bases. Germline V CDR1 and CDR2: MNHEY, SMNVEV (reference sequence). This CDR3 region has 15 residues. V gave up 2 bases and J gave up 3 bases; unmatched junction bases: 4. The CDR3 is CASSLPRGYKNIQYF. The CDR3, as DNA: TGTGCCAGCAGTTTACCCAGGGGGTACAAAAACATTCAGTACTTC.

At least ten counts were recorded for this clonotype. The J gene is TRBJ1-1, the V gene TRBV28, with a tentative D call TRBD1 (5 bases). The V end lost 3 bases, the J end lost 6 bases, and 11 bases lay between the germline ends. Germline V CDR1 and CDR2: MDHEN, SYDVKM. This CDR3 spans 13 amino acids. The CDR3 nucleotides read TGTGCCAGCAGTTTGGGGCACAACGCTGAAGCTTTCTTT. This sequence encodes CASSLGHNAEAFF. Drawing the rest from reference TRBV28 and TRBJ1-1, the complete variable domain is DVKVTQSSRYLVKRTGEKVFLECVQDMDHENMFWYRQDPGLGLRLIYFSYDVKMKEKGDIPEGYSVSREKKERFSLILESASTNQTSMYLCASSLGHNAEAFFGQGTRLTVV.

The chain combines TRBV5-1 with TRBJ2-7; 9 positions agree with TRBD2. V was clipped by 0 bases and J by 2 bases; unmatched bases: 3. This CDR3 contains 15 residues. From germline, CDR1 is SGHRS and CDR2 YFSETQ. The CDR3: CASSLGVAGAYEQYF. The CDR3 bases are TGCGCCAGCAGCTTGGGGGTAGCGGGAGCCTACGAGCAGTACTTC.

V usage is TRBV11-2 and J usage is TRBJ2-3, with D maybe TRBD2 (6 bases). Germline values: CDR1 SGHAT, CDR2 FQNNGV. V lost 0 bases to trimming and J lost 8 bases, with 12 bases between them. The CDR3 spans 14 residues. The CDR3 nucleotides are TGTGCCAGCAGCTTAGAGGGGGGAGCAGGTACGCAGTATTTT. Its translation: CASSLEGGAGTQYF.

This clonotype was found a few times. The rearrangement links TRBV20-1 to TRBJ2-5; TRBD2 matches 8 bases. The V segment lost 0 bases and the J segment 4 bases; nucleotides outside the gene matches: 13. Germline CDR1 and CDR2: DFQATT and SNEGSKA (reference sequence). The CDR3 length is 17 residues. The CDR3 is CSARDPRVAGNVETQYF. CDR3 bases: TGCAGTGCTAGAGATCCAAGAGTAGCGGGAAATGTAGAGACCCAGTACTTC.

There are many counts of this clonotype. The rearrangement uses TRBV11-2 and TRBJ2-5, with D possibly being TRBD2 (7 bases). The CDR3 is 15 residues long. V lost 5 bases, J lost 4 bases, and 17 bases lay in between. In germline, CDR1 is SGHAT, CDR2 FQNNGV. This CDR3 is CASSLSGGGGETQYF. For the CDR3, the DNA is TGTGCCAGCAGCCTTAGCGGAGGGGGGGGAGAGACCCAGTACTTC.

This clonotype was seen at least ten times. The chain recombines TRBV2 with TRBJ1-1, with D possibly matching TRBD1 (5 bases). The CDR3 contains 11 residues. From germline, CDR1 is SNHLY and CDR2 FYNNEI. The V and J ends lost 4 bases and 7 bases respectively, with 7 bases between them. CDR3 DNA: TGTGCCAGCAGTGGGGGGGTTGAAGCTTTCTTT. The encoded protein is CASSGGVEAFF.

This clonotype was seen at least ten times. The genes are TRBV28 and TRBJ2-7; 8 bases match TRBD2. With V trimmed by 10 bases and J by 2 bases, 10 bases remained unmatched. The CDR3 extends over 14 amino acids. Germline V lookup: CDR1 MDHEN, CDR2 SYDVKM. The CDR3 spells CATRSGGLTYEQYF. Here the CDR3 DNA reads TGTGCCACCCGAAGCGGGGGTCTTACCTACGAGCAGTACTTC.

This clonotype was counted at least ten times. The rearrangement joins TRBV27 to TRBJ2-1, with no clear D. Germline V gene lookup returns CDR1 MNHEY and CDR2 SMNVEV (reference sequence). The V end lost 6 bases, the J end lost 1 base, and 10 bases lay between the germline ends. The CDR3 totals 14 residues. For the CDR3, the DNA is TGTGCCAGCAGCTTAATTGGGTCCTACAATGAGCAGTTCTTC. This gives the protein CASSLIGSYNEQFF.

This clonotype came up many times. J is TRBJ1-1 and V is TRBV19; tentatively, D is TRBD1 (6 bases). The ends were cut back, 4 bases at V and 0 bases at J, with 12 bases in the middle. CDR3 length: 15 residues. The germline V gene encodes CDR1 LNHDA and CDR2 SQIVND (reference sequence). CDR3 in DNA: TGTGCCAGTAGTACCACCACAGGGATGAACACTGAAGCTTTCTTT. This codes for CASSTTTGMNTEAFF.

This clonotype was picked up many times. J is TRBJ2-7 and V is TRBV27; 15 bases fit TRBD2. The germline gives CDR1 MNHEY, CDR2 SMNVEV (reference sequence). The CDR3 spans 18 residues. With V trimmed by 2 bases and J by 4 bases, 9 bases remained unmatched. The CDR3, as DNA: TGTGCCAGCAGTTTACGGGGGGGACTAGCGGGAGGAAATTACGAGCAGTACTTC. Its protein is CASSLRGGLAGGNYEQYF.